The 19 T cell receptor beta chains listed next were all sequenced from one sample in a study of CD8 T cells in ankylosing spondylitis. TCRdb reanalysed the 5' RACE reads using MiXCR and keeps one entry per CDR3 protein. The repertoire holds about 36,000 distinct CDR3 sequences, with more than 9.5% as singletons. The specimen was synovial fluid, either unsorted or a sorted T cell fraction (not recorded which). The receptor source for this set is a male donor with ankylosing spondylitis.

Only a few counts were recorded for this clonotype. The V call is TRBV6-4, the J call TRBJ2-1, with 13 bases aligning to TRBD2. From germline, CDR1 is MRHNA and CDR2 SNTAGT. Germline trimming cut 2 bases from V and 5 bases from J; bases unmatched to any gene: 0. The CDR3 runs 15 residues. The CDR3 DNA is TGTGCCAGCAGTGACGGACTAGCGGGAGACAATGAGCAGTTCTTC. It translates to CASSDGLAGDNEQFF.

This clonotype was detected only once. One end of the junction fails to match germline, which may point to a read error. The rearrangement uses TRBV7-2 and TRBJ1-3; maybe TRBD1 (5 bases). The CDR3 extends over 15 amino acids. Germline CDR1 is SGHTA and CDR2 is FQGNSA. The CDR3 DNA is TGTGCCGGCAGCGAGGGACCGAACTCTGGAAACACCATATATTTT. It specifies CAGSEGPNSGNTIYF.

Written as DNA, the CDR3 is TGTGCCAGCAGCTCGGGCATGGAGGCGACCTTGGAGACCCAGTACTTC. The encoded protein is CASSSGMEATLETQYF. The rearrangement uses TRBV7-6 and TRBJ2-5, with D possibly matching TRBD2 (5 bases). Germline V gene sequence: CDR1 SGHVS, CDR2 FNYEAQ. CDR3 length: 16 residues. The V end lost 4 bases, the J end lost 5 bases, and 20 bases lay between the germline ends.

This clonotype was counted only a few times. V gene TRBV9 combines with J gene TRBJ1-3; D gene uncertain. The V end lost 0 bases, the J end lost 0 bases, and 10 bases lay between the germline ends. Per the germline V gene, CDR1 is SGDLS and CDR2 is YYNGEE. This CDR3 region has 16 residues. The CDR3 loop is CASSVGRVGSGNTIYF. For the CDR3, the DNA is TGTGCCAGCAGCGTAGGTCGGGTAGGCTCTGGAAACACCATATATTTT.

In the case of this clonotype: One base away lies a much larger clone, so this may be a sequencing read error. The V gene is TRBV19, the J gene TRBJ2-3, with TRBD2 as a possible D gene (5 bases). The CDR3 spans 13 residues. Germline V gives CDR1 LNHDA, CDR2 SQIVND (reference sequence). CDR3 DNA: TGTGCCAGTAGCTGGAGGAGCACAGTTACGCAGTATTTT. It is translated as CASSWRSTVTQYF.

The chain recombines TRBV7-8 with TRBJ2-3; perhaps TRBD2 as D (6 bases). Germline V gene data show CDR1 as SGHVS and CDR2 as FQNEAQ. This CDR3 spans 14 amino acids. V dropped 4 bases and J dropped 3 bases, with 11 bases sitting between them. The chain's CDR3 is CASSSRRGTDTQYF. The CDR3 bases are TGTGCCAGCAGCTCCAGGCGGGGTACAGATACGCAGTATTTT.

This clonotype was detected ten times or more. This chain connects TRBV5-1 to TRBJ2-7; 14 bases are a match to TRBD2. The CDR3 covers 15 residues. Germline loops: CDR1 SGHRS, CDR2 YFSETQ. The junction had 3 bases not matched to a gene; V was cut back by 4 bases and J by 3 bases. This chain's CDR3 is CASSLGTSGSYEQYF. The CDR3 DNA reads as TGCGCCAGCAGCCTAGGGACTAGCGGGAGCTACGAGCAGTACTTC.

The table lists this clonotype with many counts. The chain recombines TRBV6-2 or TRBV6-3 with TRBJ2-2; tentative D call: TRBD1 (6 bases). There are 20 residues in the CDR3. Trimming stripped 5 bases from V and 2 bases from J, with 27 bases between. Germline assignment: CDR1 MNHEY and CDR2 SVGEGT. The DNA of the CDR3 is TGTGCCAGCAGTACCAACGGCAGGGGTCGGGGCCTGCCAAACACCGGGGAGCTGTTTTTT. Its translation is CASSTNGRGRGLPNTGELFF.

This clonotype was observed a handful of times. The rearrangement joins TRBV6-2 or TRBV6-3 to TRBJ2-1, with 9 bases that match TRBD1. V gave up 0 bases and J gave up 9 bases; unmatched junction bases: 3. CDR1 and CDR2 from the germline V gene are MNHEY and SVGEGT. The CDR3 covers 14 residues. CDR3 DNA: TGTGCCAGCAGTTACTCTGGGACAGGGCGTGAGCAGTTCTTC. Protein product: CASSYSGTGREQFF.

In this sample, this clonotype turned up a few times. The chain combines TRBV18 with TRBJ1-1; D perhaps matches TRBD1 (6 bases). The CDR3 contains 15 residues. Germline V lookup: CDR1 KGHSH, CDR2 LQKENI. V lost 5 bases and J 0 bases, leaving 13 bases between the germline ends. The CDR3 sequence: CASSVRDTLNTEAFF. The CDR3 nucleotides are TGTGCCAGCTCAGTCCGGGACACCCTGAACACTGAAGCTTTCTTT.

V usage is TRBV6-1 and J usage is TRBJ2-6, with D possibly being TRBD1 (5 bases). V lost 8 bases and J 4 bases, leaving 21 bases between the germline ends. The CDR3 length is 17 residues. The germline V gene has CDR1 MNHNS and CDR2 SASEGT. CDR3: CASFDQGTSEGANVLTF. CDR3 nucleotide sequence: TGTGCCAGCTTTGATCAGGGCACCTCGGAAGGGGCCAACGTCCTGACTTTC.

The V call is TRBV2, the J call TRBJ1-1; D perhaps matches TRBD1 (6 bases). The germline CDR1 and CDR2 sequences are SNHLY and FYNNEI. The ends were cut back, 6 bases at V and 4 bases at J, with 18 bases in the middle. The CDR3 totals 15 residues. The CDR3 loop reads CASRDKGGWSTEAFF. Written as DNA, the CDR3 is TGTGCCAGCAGAGACAAGGGGGGCTGGAGCACTGAAGCTTTCTTT.

This clonotype was recorded a few times. The V gene is TRBV9, the J gene TRBJ2-7, with D tentatively TRBD1 or TRBD2 (7 bases each). Trimming stripped 4 bases from V and 4 bases from J, with 15 bases between. The CDR3 spans 14 residues. CDR1 is SGDLS, CDR2 YYNGEE, per germline. CDR3 nucleotide sequence: TGTGCCAGCAGCCCCCAGGGGGGAGGGTACGAGCAGTACTTC. It codes for CASSPQGGGYEQYF.

V is TRBV7-9 and J is TRBJ2-2; no definite D call. Germline CDR1 and CDR2: SEHNR and FQNEAQ (reference sequence). The CDR3 is 17 amino acids. V was cut by 6 bases and J by 3 bases, with 20 bases left in between. CDR3 amino acids: CASRRPPKVRDTGELFF. The DNA of the CDR3 is TGTGCCAGCAGGAGACCCCCCAAAGTCCGGGACACCGGGGAGCTGTTTTTT.

This clonotype was picked up many times. V is TRBV4-2 and J is TRBJ1-5; the D gene is possibly TRBD1 (5 bases). Germline V gives CDR1 LGHNA, CDR2 YNFKEQ. Trimming pared 0 bases from V and 3 bases from J, leaving 18 bases between. The CDR3 covers 18 residues. For the CDR3, the DNA is TGTGCCAGCAGCCAAGATAGTGGGGACCGCACCTACAATCAGCCCCAGCATTTT. This translates into CASSQDSGDRTYNQPQHF.

Ten or more counts support this clonotype. CDR3 amino acids: CASSLVRLPTDTQYF. CDR3 sequence (DNA): TGTGCCAGCAGCTTAGTTCGCTTACCCACAGATACGCAGTATTTT. This chain joins TRBV7-9 and TRBJ2-3; D is unclear. The CDR3 contains 15 residues. CDR1 and CDR2 (germline): SEHNR, FQNEAQ (reference sequence). V shed 1 base and J shed 2 bases, with 10 bases lying between them.

This clonotype was recorded a few times. V usage is TRBV13 and J usage is TRBJ2-5; 13 bases agree with TRBD2. Germline V lookup: CDR1 PRHDT, CDR2 FYEKMQ (reference sequence). V lost 5 bases, J lost 4 bases, and 4 bases stayed unmatched. There are 15 residues in the CDR3. The CDR3 reads CASSPRTSGRETQYF. For the CDR3, the DNA is TGTGCCAGCAGCCCCAGGACTAGCGGGAGAGAGACCCAGTACTTC.

This clonotype was counted ten times or more. V gene TRBV11-2 combines with J gene TRBJ2-2; no firm D call. Looked up from germline, CDR1 is SGHAT and CDR2 is FQNNGV. Trimming removed 5 bases at V and 7 bases at J, with 11 bases between. The CDR3 has 13 amino acids. The CDR3 DNA reads TGTGCCAGCAGCACCTACACGGACGGGGAGCTGTTTTTT. Amino acids: CASSTYTDGELFF. The whole variable domain, filled in from reference TRBV11-2 and TRBJ2-2, reads EAGVAQSPRYKIIEKRQSVAFWCNPISGHATLYWYQQILGQGPKLLIQFQNNGVVDDSQLPKDRFSAERLKGVDSTLKIQPAKLEDSAVYLCASSTYTDGELFFGEGSRLTVL.

V and J are TRBV14 and TRBJ2-7; no clear D gene. Germline V gene data show CDR1 as SGHDN and CDR2 as FVKESK. This CDR3 contains 15 residues. The V gene lost 3 bases and the J gene lost 1 base, with 13 bases spanning the gap. The CDR3 region is CASSHPGATSYEQYF. CDR3 coding DNA: TGTGCCAGCAGCCACCCAGGCGCCACATCCTACGAGCAGTACTTC.